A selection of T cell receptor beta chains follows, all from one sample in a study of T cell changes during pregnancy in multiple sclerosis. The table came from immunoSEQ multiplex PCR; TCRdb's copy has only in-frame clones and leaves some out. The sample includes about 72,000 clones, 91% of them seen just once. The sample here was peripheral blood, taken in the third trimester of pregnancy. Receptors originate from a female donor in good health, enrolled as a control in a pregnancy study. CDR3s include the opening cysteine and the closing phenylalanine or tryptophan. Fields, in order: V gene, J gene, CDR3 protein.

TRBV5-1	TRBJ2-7	CASSRRTGVPNEQYF
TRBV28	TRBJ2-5	CASSLSGAGGPRGETQYF
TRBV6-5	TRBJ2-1	CASSYGTGVLGEQFF
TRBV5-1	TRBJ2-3	CASSREEFGEGTDTQYF
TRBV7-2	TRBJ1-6	CASSFGLINSPLHF
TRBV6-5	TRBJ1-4	CASSYRGEGEKLFF
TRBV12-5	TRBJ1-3	CASGQTMGGSGNTIYF
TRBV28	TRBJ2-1	CASSSLAQDRGLLAGVYNEQFF
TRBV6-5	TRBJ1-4	CASSRTNEKLFF
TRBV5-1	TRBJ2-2	CASSRDRGNTGELFF
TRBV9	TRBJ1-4	CASSGGQGATTNEKLFF
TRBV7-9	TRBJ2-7	CASSLALSGAYYEQYF